One TCR beta chain is described in this entry. Its antigen remains unidentified. This record belongs to a study of shared clonotypes between healthy human individuals. Study-wide findings and caveats: Generation probabilities of non-shared clonotypes were lower (relative to those shared by all four donors).

V was clipped by 5 bases and J by 8 bases, with 18 bases between them. In germline, CDR1 is SGHTA, CDR2 FQGNSA. The CDR3 totals 14 residues. Every subset had its genomic DNA shared out evenly among several immunoSEQ plates. Data came from immunoSEQ multiplex PCR; TCRdb stores just in-frame clones and leaves some out. The sample consists of 2 million to 2.5 million clones, more than 85% of them appearing once. The clonotype originates from a man aged 18 to 30 in good health. Some clones in this sample may be carry-over from other donors' samples. The rearrangement joins TRBV7-2 to TRBJ1-2; D is unclear. Sequenced sample: naive CD4+ T cells from PBMCs. The subset denotes: CD45RA+ positively selected. The CDR3 nucleotides are TGTGCCAGCAGCCGCAGCCTCACCGAGAGCGGCTACACCTTC. This gives the protein CASSRSLTESGYTF.